This entry is about one T cell receptor (beta chain). Its specificity is unknown. The sample comes from a study of T cell responses to AZD1222 COVID-19 vaccine. Study-wide points: Across the whole spike, CD4 TCRs peaked at regions 160-218 and 743-854. Unmutated regions of variants are reportedly targeted by nearly half of spike-specific TCRs. The breadth and depth of Spike-specific TCRs increased once two AZD1222 doses had been given. Donor demographics were predominantly white British with a female majority; clonal diversity may be underestimated.

Assay used: immunoSEQ multiplex PCR; TCRdb lists only in-frame clones, some missing. This sample has fewer than 150,000 clones, with about 89% found just once. V was shortened by 5 bases and J by 8 bases, with 9 bases between the two germline ends. Germline CDR1 and CDR2: LGHDT and YNNKEL (reference sequence). The CDR3 length is 11 residues. This clonotype was obtained from an adult in good health. The rearrangement links TRBV3-1 (or the pseudogene TRBV3-2) to TRBJ1-2; D not resolved. The material sequenced was peripheral blood, taken on day 0 of AZD1222 vaccination. DNA of the CDR3: TGTGCCAGCAGCGCGCTAGGGGGCTACACCTTC. Its protein is CASSALGGYTF.